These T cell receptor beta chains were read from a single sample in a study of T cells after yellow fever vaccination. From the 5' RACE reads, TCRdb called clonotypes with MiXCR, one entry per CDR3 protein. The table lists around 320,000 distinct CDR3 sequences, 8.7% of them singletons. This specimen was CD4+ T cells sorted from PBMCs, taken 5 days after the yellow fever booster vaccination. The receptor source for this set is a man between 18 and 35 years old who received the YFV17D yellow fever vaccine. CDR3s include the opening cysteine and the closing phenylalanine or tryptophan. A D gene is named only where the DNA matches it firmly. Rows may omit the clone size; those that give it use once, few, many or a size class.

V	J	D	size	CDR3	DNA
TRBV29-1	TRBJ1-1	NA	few	CSGRWGQISEAFF	TGCAGCGGCCGGTGGGGCCAGATCTCTGAAGCTTTCTTT
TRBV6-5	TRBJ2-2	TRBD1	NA	CASSSGRTGPGGTGELFF	TGTGCCAGCAGTTCCGGCCGGACAGGGCCCGGAGGCACCGGGGAGCTGTTTTTT
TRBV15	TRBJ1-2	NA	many	CATSRETRANYGYTF	TGTGCCACCAGCCGAGAAACAAGAGCTAACTATGGCTACACCTTC
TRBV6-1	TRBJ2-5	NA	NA	CASRHGLQETQYF	TGTGCCAGCAGGCACGGGCTCCAAGAGACCCAGTACTTC
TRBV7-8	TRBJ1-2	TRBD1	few	CASSSWTGGSYGYTF	TGTGCCAGCAGCTCCTGGACAGGGGGCAGCTATGGCTACACCTTC
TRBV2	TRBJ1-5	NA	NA	CASSDRGRTQPQHF	TGTGCCAGCAGTGATCGTGGGCGCACTCAGCCCCAGCATTTT
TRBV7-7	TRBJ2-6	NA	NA	CASSRSPASGANVLTF	TGTGCCAGCAGCCGTAGTCCGGCTTCTGGGGCCAACGTCCTGACTTTC
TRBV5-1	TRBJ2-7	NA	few	CASSLGGPGQQYF	TGCGCCAGCAGCTTGGGGGGCCCGGGACAGCAGTACTTC
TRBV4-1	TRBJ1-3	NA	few	CASSQDSFRGYGNTIYF	TGCGCCAGCAGCCAAGATTCCTTTCGGGGTTATGGAAACACCATATATTTT
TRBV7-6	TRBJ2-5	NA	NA	CASSLGPARETQYF	TGTGCCAGCAGCTTAGGACCCGCCCGAGAGACCCAGTACTTC
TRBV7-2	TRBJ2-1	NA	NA	CASSMDVYNEQFF	TGTGCCAGCAGCATGGACGTTTACAATGAGCAGTTCTTC